The 14 T cell receptor beta chains reported below all come from one sample, sequenced in a study of CD8 T cells in ankylosing spondylitis. MiXCR, run by TCRdb on the 5' RACE reads, gives a single entry per CDR3 protein. Of some 240,000 distinct CDR3 sequences listed, around 9.1% are singletons. The sample was blood, either unsorted or a sorted T cell fraction (not recorded which). These receptors originate from a male donor with ankylosing spondylitis or in good health (not recorded which).

This clonotype was detected ten times or more. The chain carries TRBV29-1 and TRBJ2-5; 7 positions match TRBD1. Germline CDR1 is SQVTM and CDR2 is ANQGSEA. The ends lost 6 bases at V and 1 base at J; junction bases unmatched: 5. The CDR3 is 13 amino acids. CDR3 sequence reads: CSVAGTAQETQYF. CDR3 nucleotides: TGCAGCGTCGCCGGGACAGCCCAAGAGACCCAGTACTTC.

This clonotype was found a few times. V and J are TRBV30 and TRBJ1-2, with 7 bases matching TRBD1. Germline trimming cut 8 bases from V and 7 bases from J; bases unmatched to any gene: 10. Germline V gene sequence: CDR1 GTSNPN, CDR2 SVGIG (reference sequence). The CDR3 sequence is 12 residues long. The CDR3: CAGYRTGVGYTF. In DNA form, the CDR3 reads TGTGCCGGTTACCGGACAGGAGTTGGCTACACCTTC.

At least ten counts were recorded for this clonotype. The V gene is TRBV30, the J gene TRBJ2-1; D might be TRBD1 (6 bases). Between the trimmed V and J ends, which lost 1 base and 8 bases, there was a span of 18 bases. Germline V CDR1 and CDR2: GTSNPN, SVGIG (reference sequence). The CDR3 covers 15 residues. In DNA form, the CDR3 reads TGTGCCTGGAGTGGTGGCAGGGGTCCCATCGATGAGCAGTTCTTC. This encodes CAWSGGRGPIDEQFF.

This clonotype has a handful of counts. J is TRBJ2-1 and V is TRBV29-1; 8 positions match TRBD1. CDR3 length: 14 amino acids. Unmatched junction bases numbered 7, after V lost 4 bases and J lost 5 bases. Germline V gene data show CDR1 as SQVTM and CDR2 as ANQGSEA. The DNA of the CDR3 is TGCAGCGTTGTACCCGGACAGGGTGACAATGAGCAGTTCTTC. Translated, it gives CSVVPGQGDNEQFF.

As for this clonotype: Given a much more abundant clone one base away, this may be a read error. No conserved phenylalanine or tryptophan ends this CDR3, so it is likely a read error. The chain carries TRBV6-4 and TRBJ2-3; D is possibly TRBD1 (6 bases). There are 15 residues in the CDR3. V lost 1 base, J lost 2 bases, and 10 bases lay in between. Germline V CDR1 and CDR2: MRHNA, SNTAGT. The CDR3 nucleotides are TGTGCCAGCAGTGACTTAGGGGGTAACACAGATACGCAGTATTCT. This encodes CASSDLGGNTDTQYS.

This clonotype has at least ten counts. The chain is built from TRBV20-1 and TRBJ2-7; 9 bases fit TRBD2. Germline-derived CDR1 and CDR2 are DFQATT and SNEGSKA (reference sequence). The CDR3 sequence is 14 residues long. Trimming removed 3 bases from V and 2 bases from J; junction bases left unmatched: 5. DNA for the CDR3: TGCAGTGCTAGTACTAGCGGGCGCCCCTACGAGCAGTACTTC. Residues: CSASTSGRPYEQYF.

The gene calls are TRBV12-3 or TRBV12-4 and TRBJ2-5, with 11 positions matching TRBD2. V lost 3 bases to trimming and J lost 5 bases; unmatched junction nucleotides: 11. There are 17 residues in the CDR3. CDR3 DNA sequence: TGTGCCAGCAGTTTCCGGGAACTAGCGGGAGAGAGGGAGACCCAGTACTTC. Protein product: CASSFRELAGERETQYF.

This clonotype was detected many times. This chain joins TRBV6-2 or TRBV6-3 and TRBJ1-5; D unresolved. The CDR3 spans 13 residues. V was trimmed by 2 bases and J by 11 bases, leaving 13 bases between them. Germline V lookup: CDR1 MNHEY, CDR2 SVGEGT. CDR3 bases: TGTGCCAGCAGTTACCCGGGGTCATGGGCCCAGCATTTT. Its translation: CASSYPGSWAQHF.

Remarks on this clonotype: Possible read error: a much larger clone is one base away. V gene TRBV2 combines with J gene TRBJ2-1; 9 bases are a match to TRBD2. With the DNA end fitting TRBJ2-7 better, the J assignment may be wrong. The CDR3 contains 18 residues. Germline V gives CDR1 SNHLY, CDR2 FYNNEI. The CDR3 sequence: CASSSYLAGASSYNEQYF. CDR3 sequence (DNA): TGTGCCAGCAGTAGTTACTTAGCGGGGGCCAGCTCCTACAATGAGCAGTACTTC.

This clonotype has only a few counts. The chain employs TRBV29-1 and TRBJ1-3; TRBD1 matches 9 bases. The trim removed 5 bases at V and 2 bases at J, leaving 4 bases unmatched. Per the germline V gene, CDR1 is SQVTM and CDR2 is ANQGSEA. This CDR3 is 14 amino acids long. The CDR3 region has the DNA TGCAGCGTTTGGGGGACAGGGACTGGAAACACCATATATTTT. Translated: CSVWGTGTGNTIYF.

The CDR3 sequence: CASSQDGEFFEAFF. The CDR3 region has the DNA TGTGCCAGCAGCCAAGACGGGGAATTCTTTGAAGCTTTCTTT. V is TRBV16 and J is TRBJ1-1; unclear D gene. Germline V gene sequence: CDR1 KGHSY, CDR2 FQNENV. With 2 bases removed from V and 7 bases from J, the gap between germline ends came to 14 bases. The CDR3 sequence is 14 residues long.

This clonotype was counted many times. This sequence joins TRBV6-2 or TRBV6-3 and TRBJ2-2; no clear D gene. Germline V gene lookup returns CDR1 MNHEY and CDR2 SVGEGT. V lost 6 bases to trimming and J lost 6 bases, with 11 bases between them. The CDR3 covers 13 residues. The CDR3 region is CASSLLPAGELFF. CDR3 nucleotides: TGTGCCAGCAGCCTGTTACCCGCCGGGGAGCTGTTTTTT.

The chain employs TRBV5-1 and TRBJ2-3, with unresolved D. CDR1 and CDR2 from the germline V gene are SGHRS and YFSETQ. CDR3 length: 15 residues. V was pared by 1 base and J by 2 bases, with 11 bases between. CDR3 DNA sequence: TGCGCCAGCAGCTTGTTGTACCTTGCCACAGATACGCAGTATTTT. Translated, it gives CASSLLYLATDTQYF.

This clonotype has ten or more counts. V usage is TRBV19 and J usage is TRBJ1-1; the match to TRBD1 covers 7 bases. This CDR3 is 13 amino acids long. V trimming: 11 bases; J trimming: 0 bases; junction bases outside the gene matches: 6. CDR1 LNHDA and CDR2 SQIVND come from the germline V gene (reference sequence). CDR3 DNA: TGTGCCTCGCGCAGGGGGATGAACACTGAAGCTTTCTTT. Its protein is CASRRGMNTEAFF.